A single sample is the source of the 3 T cell receptor beta chains below, sequenced in a study of cytomegalovirus exposure and HLA in healthy donors. PCR primers comprised 60 Vbeta and 13 Jbeta primers. Generated by immunoSEQ multiplex PCR, the TCRdb table keeps only in-frame clones and is missing some. The table shows 110,000 to 150,000 clones, with 70% occurring only once. Sequenced: PBMCs. These receptors all come from a woman in her 30s in good health and CMV-seronegative.

The chain employs TRBV11-1 and TRBJ2-1; 9 nucleotides line up with TRBD2. Looked up from germline, CDR1 is SGHAT and CDR2 is FQDESV (reference sequence). Trimming removed 5 bases from V and 4 bases from J; junction bases left unmatched: 6. This CDR3 is built from 15 residues. This CDR3 is CASSPRSGGYNEQFF. CDR3 nucleotide sequence: TGTGCCAGCAGCCCTAGGAGCGGGGGGTACAATGAGCAGTTCTTC. The full variable domain, its missing parts supplied by reference TRBV11-1 and TRBJ2-1, is EAEVAQSPRYKITEKSQAVAFWCDPISGHATLYWYRQILGQGPELLVQFQDESVVDDSQLPKDRFSAERLKGVDSTLKIQPAELGDSAMYLCASSPRSGGYNEQFFGPGTRLTVL.

The CDR3 loop reads CASSSPSSGRGSSYNEQFF. The CDR3 DNA follows: TGTGCCAGCAGCTCTCCTTCTAGCGGGAGGGGGAGCTCCTACAATGAGCAGTTCTTC. This chain uses TRBV7-2 with TRBJ2-1; TRBD2 matches 12 bases. Germline CDR1 reads SGHTA; CDR2 reads FQGNSA. Trimming took 4 bases from V and 0 from J; bases not matched to a gene: 10. This CDR3 spans 19 amino acids.

The rearrangement uses TRBV29-1 and TRBJ2-5, with D perhaps matching TRBD1 (6 bases). The CDR3 is 13 amino acids. The germline V gene has CDR1 SQVTM and CDR2 ANQGSEA. Trimming stripped 6 bases from V and 4 bases from J, with 15 bases between. CDR3 nucleotides: TGCAGCGTGGCTCACCCAGGGGCAGAGACCCAGTACTTC. Its protein product is CSVAHPGAETQYF. The full variable domain, its missing parts supplied by reference TRBV29-1 and TRBJ2-5, is SAVISQKPSRDICQRGTSLTIQCQVDSQVTMMFWYRQQPGQSLTLIATANQGSEATYESGFVIDKFPISRPNLTFSTLTVSNMSPEDSSIYLCSVAHPGAETQYFGPGTRLLVL.